Each of the 23 T cell receptor beta chains below was sequenced from the same sample in a study of preoperative IRX-2 immunotherapy in early breast cancer. Sequencing was performed with immunoSEQ multiplex PCR; in TCRdb, only in-frame clones are kept and a portion is missing. The sample contains approximately 24,000 clones, approximately 75% of which appear only once. Treatment of the sample: preoperative locoregional IRX-2 cytokine immunotherapy. This material consisted of lymph node tissue, taken after IRX-2 immunotherapy. These receptors originate from a human donor with breast cancer.

The chain is built from TRBV5-1 and TRBJ2-2; D remains unclear. V lost 2 bases to trimming and J lost 0 bases, with 8 bases between them. The CDR3 contains 15 residues. CDR1 and CDR2 (germline): SGHRS, YFSETQ. CDR3 nucleotide sequence: TGCGCCAGCAGCTTCAGTTTTTCGAACACCGGGGAGCTGTTTTTT. As protein: CASSFSFSNTGELFF.

The chain couples TRBV19 to TRBJ1-3; 7 positions agree with TRBD1. The CDR3 totals 15 residues. CDR1 and CDR2 (germline): LNHDA, SQIVND (reference sequence). V shed 4 bases and J 4 bases; nucleotides not matched to a gene: 7. Here the CDR3 reads CASSTTGARGNTIYF. Written as DNA, the CDR3 is TGTGCCAGTAGTACCACAGGGGCGCGGGGAAACACCATATATTTT.

The chain has TRBV19 and TRBJ2-1; D not certain. CDR1 LNHDA and CDR2 SQIVND come from the germline V gene (reference sequence). With 0 bases removed from V and 9 bases from J, the gap between germline ends came to 12 bases. The CDR3 spans 14 residues. CDR3 DNA: TGTGCCAGTAGTATAGACGGGTCTGAGCCTGAGCAGTTCTTC. Its protein is CASSIDGSEPEQFF.

The J gene is TRBJ1-5, the V gene TRBV19, with a weak D call TRBD1 (5 bases). This CDR3 has 13 amino acids. CDR1 is LNHDA, CDR2 SQIVND, per germline (reference sequence). Trimming removed 4 bases at V and 5 bases at J, with 9 bases between. CDR3 coding DNA: TGTGCCAGTAGTACGCAGGGTCATCAGCCCCAGCATTTT. Residues: CASSTQGHQPQHF. The whole variable domain, filled in from reference TRBV19 and TRBJ1-5, reads DGGITQSPKYLFRKEGQNVTLSCEQNLNHDAMYWYRQDPGQGLRLIYYSQIVNDFQKGDIAEGYSVSREKKESFPLTVTSAQKNPTAFYLCASSTQGHQPQHFGDGTRLSIL.

This clone was seen just once. A read error may produce the germline difference seen at one junction end. The V and J genes are TRBV6-8 and TRBJ1-2, with 8 bases lining up with TRBD1. This CDR3 region has 15 residues. Germline V gene data show CDR1 as MNHGY and CDR2 as SAAAGT. CDR3 residues: CASNNDGQGHYGYTF. DNA of the CDR3: TGTGCCAGCAACAACGATGGACAGGGTCACTACGGCTACACCTTC.

V and J are TRBV28 and TRBJ1-2, with TRBD1 as a possible D gene (6 bases). Trimming shortened V by 2 bases and J by 4 bases, and 17 bases separated the two germline ends. CDR3 length: 16 amino acids. Germline values: CDR1 MDHEN, CDR2 SYDVKM. The CDR3, as DNA: TGTGCCAGCAGTTTAGCCACGGGGGGGCTGAGCTATGGCTACACCTTC. Translated, it gives CASSLATGGLSYGYTF.

The rearrangement uses TRBV11-1 and TRBJ1-6, with 8 nucleotides matching TRBD1. With V trimmed by 3 bases and J by 7 bases, 5 bases remained unmatched. The CDR3 length is 15 residues. CDR1 SGHAT and CDR2 FQDESV come from the germline V gene (reference sequence). CDR3 DNA sequence: TGTGCCAGCAGCTTCGGACAGGGCCAAAATTCACCCCTCCACTTT. Its translation is CASSFGQGQNSPLHF.

In this sample, this clone turned up once. The chain has TRBV18 and TRBJ2-5, with D possibly matching TRBD1 (8 bases). Trimming pared 3 bases from V and 5 bases from J, leaving 22 bases between. The CDR3 contains 17 residues. The germline CDR1 and CDR2 sequences are KGHSH and LQKENI. The CDR3 DNA reads TGTGCCAGCTCACCGTCTACAGGGGGGGGTTACGAGGAGACCCAGTACTTC. This translates into CASSPSTGGGYEETQYF.

This clone was observed a handful of times. The genes are TRBV19 and TRBJ2-2; 9 positions match TRBD1. This CDR3 spans 16 amino acids. In germline, CDR1 is LNHDA, CDR2 SQIVND (reference sequence). V shed 5 bases and J 0 bases; nucleotides not matched to a gene: 4. The CDR3 bases are TGTGCCAGTAGTGCGACAGGGGGTTCGAACACCGGGGAGCTGTTTTTT. Amino acid sequence: CASSATGGSNTGELFF.

The chain carries TRBV7-5 and TRBJ2-7; no DNA check was done on the table's D call, TRBD1. TRBV7-5 is reported as a pseudogene. The CDR3 consists of 14 residues. The DNA for the CDR3 is TGTGCCAGCAGCTTAGCAGGGCACTCCTACGAGCAGTACTTC. It is translated as CASSLAGHSYEQYF.

The chain joins TRBV19 to TRBJ2-7, with D hard to call. V dropped 6 bases and J dropped 8 bases, with 11 bases sitting between them. Looked up from germline, CDR1 is LNHDA and CDR2 is SQIVND (reference sequence). The CDR3 runs 11 residues. The CDR3 bases are TGTGCCAGTAGCTTTAGTGGTAAGCAGTACTTC. Translating it yields CASSFSGKQYF.

The chain links TRBV6-8 to TRBJ2-7; the match to TRBD1 covers 9 bases. In germline, CDR1 is MNHGY, CDR2 SAAAGT. This CDR3 region has 14 residues. V lost 6 bases to trimming and J lost 1 base; unmatched junction nucleotides: 4. The CDR3 DNA reads as TGTGCCAGCAGGGACAGGGGTGGATCCTACGAGCAGTACTTC. It specifies CASRDRGGSYEQYF.

The gene calls are TRBV19 and TRBJ1-1; a possible D gene is TRBD1 (5 bases). In germline, CDR1 is LNHDA, CDR2 SQIVND (reference sequence). The V end was cut by 5 bases, the J end by 7 bases, with 17 bases between. The CDR3 has 14 residues. CDR3 sequence reads: CASSPRQIHFEAFF. The DNA for the CDR3 is TGTGCCAGTAGTCCAAGACAGATTCACTTTGAAGCTTTCTTT.

The chain combines TRBV6-8 with TRBJ1-1; maybe TRBD1 (6 bases). V dropped 6 bases and J dropped 4 bases, with 12 bases sitting between them. The CDR3 runs 13 residues. The V gene's germline CDR1 is MNHGY and CDR2 SAAAGT. CDR3 sequence (DNA): TGTGCCAGCAGCAAGGACAGCAGCACTGAAGCTTTCTTT. As protein: CASSKDSSTEAFF.

The gene calls are TRBV28 and TRBJ2-4; unclear D gene. The CDR3 length is 13 residues. Trimming pared 6 bases from V and 9 bases from J, leaving 15 bases between. CDR1 is MDHEN and CDR2 is SYDVKM in the germline V gene. The CDR3 here is CASSLSRVGIQYF. Written as DNA, the CDR3 is TGTGCCAGCAGCCTTAGCCGGGTAGGCATTCAGTACTTC.

The chain links TRBV19 to TRBJ2-6; D is possibly TRBD1 (6 bases). In germline, CDR1 is LNHDA, CDR2 SQIVND (reference sequence). CDR3 length: 16 residues. V was cut by 4 bases and J by 0 bases, with 10 bases left in between. The CDR3 DNA is TGTGCCAGTAGTAGGGGCAGGGGCTCTGGGGCCAACGTCCTGACTTTC. Protein: CASSRGRGSGANVLTF. Based on the CDR3 plus reference TRBV19 and TRBJ2-6, the full variable domain is DGGITQSPKYLFRKEGQNVTLSCEQNLNHDAMYWYRQDPGQGLRLIYYSQIVNDFQKGDIAEGYSVSREKKESFPLTVTSAQKNPTAFYLCASSRGRGSGANVLTFGAGSRLTVL.

This chain links TRBV10-2 with TRBJ2-1, with D possibly matching TRBD1 (8 bases). Trimming took off 6 bases at V and 4 bases at J, with 16 bases between the two ends. The germline V gene encodes CDR1 WSHSY and CDR2 SAAADI. This CDR3 comprises 15 residues. This CDR3 is CASRERDRPYNEQFF. The CDR3 DNA reads TGCGCCAGCAGGGAGCGGGACAGGCCTTACAATGAGCAGTTCTTC.

V and J are TRBV11-3 and TRBJ2-3, with 9 bases aligning to TRBD1. Germline V gives CDR1 SGHNT, CDR2 YENEEA. This CDR3 is built from 15 residues. J gave up 3 bases and V 5 bases, and 6 bases lay outside the gene matches. CDR3 in DNA: TGTGCCAGCAGCCCCCCCGGACAGGGGACAGATACGCAGTATTTT. This translates into CASSPPGQGTDTQYF.

V is TRBV18 and J is TRBJ1-2; 9 bases line up with TRBD1. This CDR3 is 15 amino acids long. V trimming: 3 bases; J trimming: 3 bases; junction bases outside the gene matches: 5. In germline, CDR1 is KGHSH, CDR2 LQKENI. CDR3 in DNA: TGTGCCAGCTCACCGACGGGACAGGGTGACTATGGCTACACCTTC. Translated, it gives CASSPTGQGDYGYTF.

The chain has TRBV29-1 and TRBJ1-1; TRBD1 matches 8 bases. V shed 3 bases and J 0 bases; nucleotides not matched to a gene: 12. Germline CDR1 and CDR2: SQVTM and ANQGSEA. The CDR3 length is 17 residues. The CDR3 spells CSVDPADRAPMNTEAFF. The DNA for the CDR3 is TGCAGCGTTGATCCTGCGGACAGGGCCCCGATGAACACTGAAGCTTTCTTT.

The chain employs TRBV15 and TRBJ2-4; D tentatively reads TRBD1 or TRBD2 (5 bases each). V lost 1 base and J lost 0, with 13 bases in between. The CDR3 contains 17 residues. Per germline, CDR1 LNHNV and CDR2 YYDKDF (reference sequence). DNA for the CDR3: TGTGCCACCAGCAGAGGGGGACCAGGCCGAGCCAAAAACATTCAGTACTTC. The encoded protein is CATSRGGPGRAKNIQYF.

The chain uses TRBV6-8 and TRBJ2-7; 7 bases fit TRBD1. Per the germline V gene, CDR1 is MNHGY and CDR2 is SAAAGT. V shed 7 bases and J 2 bases; nucleotides not matched to a gene: 8. The CDR3 runs 14 residues. CDR3 amino acids: CASKRGLTTYEQYV. CDR3 DNA sequence: TGTGCCAGCAAAAGGGGGCTGACAACCTACGAGCAGTACGTC.

The rearrangement uses TRBV18 and TRBJ1-6; weak D call: TRBD1 (5 bases). The CDR3 loop spans 13 amino acids. Trimming took off 8 bases at V and 10 bases at J, with 15 bases between the two ends. The V gene's germline CDR1 is KGHSH and CDR2 LQKENI. The CDR3 is CASAMGVRSPLHF. The CDR3 bases are TGTGCCAGCGCGATGGGGGTAAGGTCACCCCTCCACTTT.